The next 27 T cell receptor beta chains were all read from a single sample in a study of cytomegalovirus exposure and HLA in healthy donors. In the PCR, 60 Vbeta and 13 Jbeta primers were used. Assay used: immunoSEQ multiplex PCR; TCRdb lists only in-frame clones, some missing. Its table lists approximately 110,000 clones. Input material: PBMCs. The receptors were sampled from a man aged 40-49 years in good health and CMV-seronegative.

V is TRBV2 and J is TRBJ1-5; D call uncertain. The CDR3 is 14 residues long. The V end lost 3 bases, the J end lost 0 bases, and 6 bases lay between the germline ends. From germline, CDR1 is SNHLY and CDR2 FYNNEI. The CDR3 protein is CASSDGFSNQPQHF. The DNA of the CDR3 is TGTGCCAGCAGTGACGGGTTTAGCAATCAGCCCCAGCATTTT.

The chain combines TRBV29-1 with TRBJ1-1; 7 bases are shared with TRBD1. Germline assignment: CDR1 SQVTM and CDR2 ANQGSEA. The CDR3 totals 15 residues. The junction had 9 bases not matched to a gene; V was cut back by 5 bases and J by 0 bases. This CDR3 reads CSVTLTGLMNTEAFF. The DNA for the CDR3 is TGCAGCGTTACTCTGACAGGGCTTATGAACACTGAAGCTTTCTTT.

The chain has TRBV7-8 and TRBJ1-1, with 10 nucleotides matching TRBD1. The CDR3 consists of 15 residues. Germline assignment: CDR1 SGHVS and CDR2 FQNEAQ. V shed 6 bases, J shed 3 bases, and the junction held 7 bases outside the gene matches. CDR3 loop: CASSRQGARDTEAFF. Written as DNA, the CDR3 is TGTGCCAGCAGTCGACAGGGGGCCCGGGACACTGAAGCTTTCTTT.

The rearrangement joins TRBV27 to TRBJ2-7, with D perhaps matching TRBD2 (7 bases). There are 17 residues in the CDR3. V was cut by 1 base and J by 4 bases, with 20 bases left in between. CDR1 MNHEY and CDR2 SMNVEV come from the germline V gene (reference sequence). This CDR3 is CASSLWLGGEPVYEQYF. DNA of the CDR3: TGTGCCAGCAGTTTATGGCTAGGGGGGGAGCCCGTGTACGAGCAGTACTTC.

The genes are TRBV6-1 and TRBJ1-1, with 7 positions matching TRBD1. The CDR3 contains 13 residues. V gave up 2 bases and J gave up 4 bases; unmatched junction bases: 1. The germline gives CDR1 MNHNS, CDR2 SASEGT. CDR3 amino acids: CASSEQGGTEAFF. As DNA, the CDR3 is TGTGCCAGCAGTGAACAGGGGGGCACTGAAGCTTTCTTT.

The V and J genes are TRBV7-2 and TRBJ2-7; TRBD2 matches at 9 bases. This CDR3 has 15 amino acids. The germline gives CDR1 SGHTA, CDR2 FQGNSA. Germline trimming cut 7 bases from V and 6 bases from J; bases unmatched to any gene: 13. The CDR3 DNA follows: TGTGCCAGCATCCTAGGGAGGGGACTAGCCTGCGAGCAGTACTTC. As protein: CASILGRGLACEQYF.

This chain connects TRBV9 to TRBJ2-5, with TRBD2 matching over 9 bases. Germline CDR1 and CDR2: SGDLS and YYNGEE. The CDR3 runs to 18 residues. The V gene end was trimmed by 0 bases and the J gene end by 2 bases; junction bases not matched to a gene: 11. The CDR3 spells CASSVASASGALQETQYF. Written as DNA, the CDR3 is TGTGCCAGCAGCGTAGCTTCTGCTAGCGGGGCATTACAAGAGACCCAGTACTTC.

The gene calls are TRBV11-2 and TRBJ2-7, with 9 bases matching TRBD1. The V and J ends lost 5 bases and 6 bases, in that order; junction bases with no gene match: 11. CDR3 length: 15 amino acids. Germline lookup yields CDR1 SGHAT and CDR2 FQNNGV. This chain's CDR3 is CASSGAGTGTGEQYF. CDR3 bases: TGTGCCAGCAGCGGAGCCGGGACAGGGACTGGCGAGCAGTACTTC.

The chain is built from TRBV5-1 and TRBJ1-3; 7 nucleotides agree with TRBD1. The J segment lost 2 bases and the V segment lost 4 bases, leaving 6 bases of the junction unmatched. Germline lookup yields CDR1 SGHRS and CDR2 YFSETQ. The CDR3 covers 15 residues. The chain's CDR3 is CASSSSTGTGNTIYF. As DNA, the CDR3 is TGCGCCAGCAGCAGTTCGACAGGGACTGGAAACACCATATATTTT.

The CDR3, as DNA: TGTGCCAGCAGCTACGACAGCCCGCTTAGCAATCAGCCCCAGCATTTT. This gives the protein CASSYDSPLSNQPQHF. The V gene is TRBV7-8, the J gene TRBJ1-5, with TRBD1 as a possible D gene (5 bases). The CDR3 spans 16 residues. Germline CDR1 SGHVS, CDR2 FQNEAQ. The V gene lost 4 bases and the J gene lost 0 bases, with 13 bases spanning the gap.

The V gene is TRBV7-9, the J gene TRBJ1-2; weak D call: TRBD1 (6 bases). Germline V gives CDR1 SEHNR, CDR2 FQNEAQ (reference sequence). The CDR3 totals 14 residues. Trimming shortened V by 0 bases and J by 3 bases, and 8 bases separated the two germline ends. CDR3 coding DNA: TGTGCCAGCAGCTTAGCCTGGACAGACTATGGCTACACCTTC. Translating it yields CASSLAWTDYGYTF.

CDR3 loop: CASRHLAGLDTQYF. CDR3 coding DNA: TGTGCCAGCAGACACCTGGCGGGCCTGGATACGCAGTATTTT. The chain links TRBV6-6 to TRBJ2-3; TRBD2 might be the D (5 bases). V lost 6 bases to trimming and J lost 6 bases, with 16 bases between them. The germline CDR1 and CDR2 sequences are MNHNY and SVGAGI (reference sequence). This CDR3 has 14 residues.

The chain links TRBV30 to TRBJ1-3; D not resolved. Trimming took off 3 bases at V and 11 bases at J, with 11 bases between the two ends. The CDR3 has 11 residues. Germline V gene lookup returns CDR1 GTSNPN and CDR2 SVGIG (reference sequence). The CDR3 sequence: CAWRGAFSIYF. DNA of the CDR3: TGTGCCTGGAGAGGAGCCTTTTCCATATATTTT.

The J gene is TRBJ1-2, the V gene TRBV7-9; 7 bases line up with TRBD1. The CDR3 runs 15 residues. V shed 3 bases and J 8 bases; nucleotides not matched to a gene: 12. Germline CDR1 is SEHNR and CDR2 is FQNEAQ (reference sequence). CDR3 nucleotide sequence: TGTGCCAGCAGCTTCGGGGCCCCGACAGGGTCCGGCTACACCTTC. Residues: CASSFGAPTGSGYTF. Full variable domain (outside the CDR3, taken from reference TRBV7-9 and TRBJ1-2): DTGVSQNPRHKITKRGQNVTFRCDPISEHNRLYWYRQTLGQGPEFLTYFQNEAQLEKSRLLSDRFSAERPKGSFSTLEIQRTEQGDSAMYLCASSFGAPTGSGYTFGSGTRLTVV.

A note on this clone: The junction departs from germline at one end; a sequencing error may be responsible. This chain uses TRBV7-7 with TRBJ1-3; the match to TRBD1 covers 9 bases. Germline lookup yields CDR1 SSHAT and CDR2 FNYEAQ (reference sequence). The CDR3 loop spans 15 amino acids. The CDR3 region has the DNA TGTGCTAGCAGCTCGGGACAGGGATCTGGAAACACCATATATTTT. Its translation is CASSSGQGSGNTIYF. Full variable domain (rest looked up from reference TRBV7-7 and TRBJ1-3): GAGVSQSPRYKVTKRGQDVTLRCDPISSHATLYWYQQALGQGPEFLTYFNYEAQPDKSGLPSDRFSAERPEGSISTLTIQRTEQRDSAMYRCASSSGQGSGNTIYFGEGSWLTVV.

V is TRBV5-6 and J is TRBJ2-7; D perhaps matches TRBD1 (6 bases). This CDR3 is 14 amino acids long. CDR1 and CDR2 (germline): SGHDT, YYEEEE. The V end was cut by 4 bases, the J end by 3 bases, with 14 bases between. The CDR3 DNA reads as TGTGCCAGCAGCCCGGGACGGGGACACTACGAGCAGTACTTC. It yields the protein CASSPGRGHYEQYF.

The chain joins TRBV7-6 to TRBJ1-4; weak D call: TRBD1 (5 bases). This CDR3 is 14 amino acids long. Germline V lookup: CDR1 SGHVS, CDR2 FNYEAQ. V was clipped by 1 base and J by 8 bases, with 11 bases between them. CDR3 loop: CASSLEAGREKLFF. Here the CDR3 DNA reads TGTGCCAGCAGCTTAGAAGCAGGGCGGGAAAAACTGTTTTTT.

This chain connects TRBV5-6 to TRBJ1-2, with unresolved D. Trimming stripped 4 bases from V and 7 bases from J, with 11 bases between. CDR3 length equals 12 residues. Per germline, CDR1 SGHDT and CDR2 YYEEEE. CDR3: CASSLITGGYTF. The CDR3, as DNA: TGTGCCAGCAGCCTAATTACCGGTGGCTACACCTTC. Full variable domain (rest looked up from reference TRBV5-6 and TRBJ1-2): DAGVTQSPTHLIKTRGQQVTLRCSPKSGHDTVSWYQQALGQGPQFIFQYYEEEERQRGNFPDRFSGHQFPNYSSELNVNALLLGDSALYLCASSLITGGYTFGSGTRLTVV.

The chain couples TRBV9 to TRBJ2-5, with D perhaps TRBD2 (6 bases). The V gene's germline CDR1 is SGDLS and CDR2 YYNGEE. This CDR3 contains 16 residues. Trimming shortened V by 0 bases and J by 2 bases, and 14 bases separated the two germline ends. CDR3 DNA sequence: TGTGCCAGCAGCGTAGCAGAAGGGACTCCTCAAGAGACCCAGTACTTC. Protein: CASSVAEGTPQETQYF.

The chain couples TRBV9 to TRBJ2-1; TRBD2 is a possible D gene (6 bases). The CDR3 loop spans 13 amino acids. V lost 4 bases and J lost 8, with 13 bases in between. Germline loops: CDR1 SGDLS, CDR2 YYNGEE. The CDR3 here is CASSRLTSYEQFF. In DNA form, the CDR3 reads TGTGCCAGCAGCCGACTGACTAGTTATGAGCAGTTCTTC.

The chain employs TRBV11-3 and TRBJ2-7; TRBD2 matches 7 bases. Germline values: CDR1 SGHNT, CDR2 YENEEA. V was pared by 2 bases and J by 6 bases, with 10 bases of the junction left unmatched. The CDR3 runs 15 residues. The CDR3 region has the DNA TGTGCCAGCAGCTTACTAAGCGGGACGCGTTCCGAGCAGTACTTC. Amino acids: CASSLLSGTRSEQYF.

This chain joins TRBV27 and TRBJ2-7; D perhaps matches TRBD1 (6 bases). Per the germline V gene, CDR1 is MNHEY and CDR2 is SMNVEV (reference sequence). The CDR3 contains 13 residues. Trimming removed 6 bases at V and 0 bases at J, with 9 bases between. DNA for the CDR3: TGTGCCAGCAGCCTAGGGGGCTCCTACGAGCAGTACTTC. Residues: CASSLGGSYEQYF.

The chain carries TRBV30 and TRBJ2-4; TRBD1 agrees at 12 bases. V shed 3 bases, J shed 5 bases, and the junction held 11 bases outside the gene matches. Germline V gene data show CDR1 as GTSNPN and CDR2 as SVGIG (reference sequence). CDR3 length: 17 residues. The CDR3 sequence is CAWSRKHGTGGQNIQYF. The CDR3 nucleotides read TGTGCCTGGAGCCGAAAGCACGGGACAGGGGGCCAAAACATTCAGTACTTC.

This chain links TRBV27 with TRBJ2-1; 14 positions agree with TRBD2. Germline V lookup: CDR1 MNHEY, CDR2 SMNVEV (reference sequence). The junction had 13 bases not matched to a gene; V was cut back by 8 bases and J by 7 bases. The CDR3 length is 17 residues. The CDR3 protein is CASATSTGLAGVNEQFF. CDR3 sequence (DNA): TGTGCCAGCGCAACCTCCACGGGACTAGCGGGAGTGAATGAGCAGTTCTTC.

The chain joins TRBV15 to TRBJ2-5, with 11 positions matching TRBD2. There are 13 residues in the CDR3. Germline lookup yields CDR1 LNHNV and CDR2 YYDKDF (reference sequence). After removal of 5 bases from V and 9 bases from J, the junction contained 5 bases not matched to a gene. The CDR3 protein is CATSARTSGPQYF. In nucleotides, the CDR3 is TGTGCCACCAGCGCCCGGACTAGCGGGCCCCAGTACTTC.

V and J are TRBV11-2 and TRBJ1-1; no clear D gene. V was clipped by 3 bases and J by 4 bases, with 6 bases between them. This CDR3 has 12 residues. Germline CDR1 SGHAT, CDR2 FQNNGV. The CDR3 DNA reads TGTGCCAGCAGCTTGGGAGTCACTGAAGCTTTCTTT. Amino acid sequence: CASSLGVTEAFF. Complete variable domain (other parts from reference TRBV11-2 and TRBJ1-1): EAGVAQSPRYKIIEKRQSVAFWCNPISGHATLYWYQQILGQGPKLLIQFQNNGVVDDSQLPKDRFSAERLKGVDSTLKIQPAKLEDSAVYLCASSLGVTEAFFGQGTRLTVV.

Written as DNA, the CDR3 is TGTGCCAGCAGCGTAAGGACAGGGTCAGGGGAGCAGTACTTC. The encoded protein is CASSVRTGSGEQYF. The chain has TRBV5-4 and TRBJ2-7; 8 positions agree with TRBD1. The CDR3 spans 14 residues. Germline lookup yields CDR1 SGHNT and CDR2 YYREEE (reference sequence). The J segment lost 7 bases and the V segment lost 4 bases, leaving 10 bases of the junction unmatched.